This TCR beta chain was captured in a study of T cells in Graves' hyperthyroidism and ophthalmopathy. This CDR3 contains 13 residues. The germline gives CDR1 LNHDA, CDR2 SQIVND (reference sequence). V was clipped by 5 bases and J by 5 bases; unmatched bases: 5. This clonotype was observed a handful of times. It was over 9.5 ml of fresh peripheral blood that supplied the PBMCs. Amplification of TCR beta CDR3 regions was performed using RNA transcripts as template. The study used the HTBI primer set for a first-round RT-PCR of the TCR CDR3. MiXCR, run by TCRdb on the multiplex PCR reads, gives a single entry per CDR3 protein. This table holds hundreds of thousands of distinct CDR3 sequences, approximately 15% found once.

The material sequenced was blood. The gene calls are TRBV19 and TRBJ2-5; 7 positions match TRBD1. The clonotype originates from a woman aged 30 to 39 with Graves' hyperthyroidism. In DNA, the CDR3 is TGTGCCAGTAGTGCGACAGGGTTCGAGACCCAGTACTTC. Amino acid sequence: CASSATGFETQYF.